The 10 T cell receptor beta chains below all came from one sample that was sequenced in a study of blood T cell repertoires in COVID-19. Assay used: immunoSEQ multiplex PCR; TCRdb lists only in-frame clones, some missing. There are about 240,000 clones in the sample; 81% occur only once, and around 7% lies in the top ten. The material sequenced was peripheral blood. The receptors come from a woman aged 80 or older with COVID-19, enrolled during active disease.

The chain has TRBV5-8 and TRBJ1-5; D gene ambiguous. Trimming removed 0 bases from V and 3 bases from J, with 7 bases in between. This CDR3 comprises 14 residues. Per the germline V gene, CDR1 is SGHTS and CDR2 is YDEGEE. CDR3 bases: TGTGCCAGCAGCTTGGGAGGCACCAATCAGCCCCAGCATTTT. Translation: CASSLGGTNQPQHF.

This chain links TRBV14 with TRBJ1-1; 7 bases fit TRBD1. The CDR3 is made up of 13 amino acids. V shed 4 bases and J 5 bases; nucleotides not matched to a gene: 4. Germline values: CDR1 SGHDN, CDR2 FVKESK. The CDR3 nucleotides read TGTGCCAGCAGCCCCCTACAGGGGACTGAAGCTTTCTTT. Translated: CASSPLQGTEAFF. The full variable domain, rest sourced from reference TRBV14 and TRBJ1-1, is EAGVTQFPSHSVIEKGQTVTLRCDPISGHDNLYWYRRVMGKEIKFLLHFVKESKQDESGMPNNRFLAERTGGTYSTLKVQPAELEDSGVYFCASSPLQGTEAFFGQGTRLTVV.

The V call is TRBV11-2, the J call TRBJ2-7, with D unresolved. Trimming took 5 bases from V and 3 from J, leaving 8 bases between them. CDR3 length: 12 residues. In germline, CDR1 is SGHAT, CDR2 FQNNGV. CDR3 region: CASSHLIYEQYF. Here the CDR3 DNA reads TGTGCCAGCAGCCACTTGATCTACGAGCAGTACTTC.

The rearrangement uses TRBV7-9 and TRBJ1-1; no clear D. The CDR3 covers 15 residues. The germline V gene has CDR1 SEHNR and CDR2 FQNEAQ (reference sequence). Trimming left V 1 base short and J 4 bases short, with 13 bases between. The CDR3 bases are TGTGCCAGCAGCTTAGTGCGTACGGGGTCCACTGAAGCTTTCTTT. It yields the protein CASSLVRTGSTEAFF.

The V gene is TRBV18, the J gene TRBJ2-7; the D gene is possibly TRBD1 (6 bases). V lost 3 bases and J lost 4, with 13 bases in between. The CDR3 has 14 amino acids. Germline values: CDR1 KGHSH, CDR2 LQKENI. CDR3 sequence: CASSPPNRAYEQYF. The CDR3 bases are TGTGCCAGCTCACCTCCCAACAGGGCTTACGAGCAGTACTTC.

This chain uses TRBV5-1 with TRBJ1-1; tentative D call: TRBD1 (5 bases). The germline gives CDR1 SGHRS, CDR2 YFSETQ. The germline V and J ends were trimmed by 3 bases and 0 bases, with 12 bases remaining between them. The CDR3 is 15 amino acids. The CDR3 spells CASSWGRVMNTEAFF. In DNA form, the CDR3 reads TGCGCCAGCAGCTGGGGGAGGGTCATGAACACTGAAGCTTTCTTT.

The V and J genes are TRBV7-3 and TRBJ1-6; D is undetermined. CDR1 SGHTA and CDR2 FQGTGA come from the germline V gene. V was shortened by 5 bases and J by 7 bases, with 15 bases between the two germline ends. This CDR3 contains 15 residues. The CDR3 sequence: CASSRSTGYNSPLHF. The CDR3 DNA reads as TGTGCCAGCAGCCGTTCAACGGGATACAATTCACCCCTCCACTTT.

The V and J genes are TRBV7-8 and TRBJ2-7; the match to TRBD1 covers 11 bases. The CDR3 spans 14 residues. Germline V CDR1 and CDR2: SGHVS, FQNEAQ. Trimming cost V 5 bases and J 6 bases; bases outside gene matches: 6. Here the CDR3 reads CASSTRTGGGEQYF. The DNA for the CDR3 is TGTGCCAGCAGCACGCGGACAGGGGGCGGCGAGCAGTACTTC.

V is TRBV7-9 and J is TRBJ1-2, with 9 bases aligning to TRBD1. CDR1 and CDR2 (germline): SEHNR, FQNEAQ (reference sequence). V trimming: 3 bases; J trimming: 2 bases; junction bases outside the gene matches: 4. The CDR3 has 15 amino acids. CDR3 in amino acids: CASSLSGTGNYGYTF. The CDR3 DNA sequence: TGTGCCAGCAGCTTGTCGGGGACAGGGAACTATGGCTACACCTTC.

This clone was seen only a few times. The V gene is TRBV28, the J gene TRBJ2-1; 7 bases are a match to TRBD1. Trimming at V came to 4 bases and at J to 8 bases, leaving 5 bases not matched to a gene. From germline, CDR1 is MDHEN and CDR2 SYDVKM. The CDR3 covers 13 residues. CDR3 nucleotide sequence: TGTGCCAGCAGTTCTAGGGGGCTGGATGAGCAGTTCTTC. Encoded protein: CASSSRGLDEQFF.